A single sample is the source of the 11 T cell receptor beta chains below, sequenced in a study of neurological immune-mediated disorders. In TCRdb, the 5' RACE reads were re-called with MiXCR into one record per CDR3 protein. The data contain about 62,000 distinct CDR3 sequences, around 5.2% of them seen just once; the ten biggest clones take up around 3.5%. Sequences were obtained from PBMCs. These receptors came from a woman in her 50s with multiple sclerosis.

Ten or more counts support this clonotype. The rearrangement links TRBV11-3 to TRBJ2-2, with 7 bases matching TRBD1. From germline, CDR1 is SGHNT and CDR2 YENEEA. This CDR3 has 18 amino acids. V was pared by 5 bases and J by 0 bases, with 12 bases of the junction left unmatched. The CDR3 loop is CASSGDRVLSPNTGELFF. The CDR3 DNA reads as TGTGCCAGCAGCGGTGACAGGGTCCTATCACCGAACACCGGGGAGCTGTTTTTT.

This clonotype has at least ten counts. CDR3 sequence: CAISASLAGGSGGNEQFF. Written as DNA, the CDR3 is TGTGCCATCAGTGCATCCCTAGCGGGGGGATCGGGGGGTAATGAGCAGTTCTTC. The chain couples TRBV10-3 to TRBJ2-1, with TRBD2 matching over 11 bases. CDR3 size: 18 residues. Germline-derived CDR1 and CDR2 are ENHRY and SYGVKD. The V and J ends lost 4 bases and 7 bases, in that order; junction bases with no gene match: 15.

Concerning this clonotype itself: The germline gene is not matched at one end of the junction; a read error may be the cause. The chain links TRBV5-6 to TRBJ2-6, with D possibly TRBD1 on 5 matching bases. The CDR3 has 15 amino acids. Germline V gene lookup returns CDR1 SGHDT and CDR2 YYEEEE. This CDR3 reads CASSRKGSGAKVLTF. Written as DNA, the CDR3 is TGTGCCAGCAGCAGGAAGGGCTCTGGGGCCAAAGTCCTGACTTTC.

This clonotype was recorded many times. V gene TRBV5-1 combines with J gene TRBJ2-1; 9 positions match TRBD2. V lost 5 bases to trimming and J lost 4 bases; unmatched junction nucleotides: 10. There are 16 residues in the CDR3. Germline loops: CDR1 SGHRS, CDR2 YFSETQ. The CDR3, as DNA: TGCGCCAGCAGTCCTACAAGCGGGGGGACTTACAATGAGCAGTTCTTC. Its protein product is CASSPTSGGTYNEQFF. Full variable domain (rest looked up from reference TRBV5-1 and TRBJ2-1): KAGVTQTPRYLIKTRGQQVTLSCSPISGHRSVSWYQQTPGQGLQFLFEYFSETQRNKGNFPGRFSGRQFSNSRSEMNVSTLELGDSALYLCASSPTSGGTYNEQFFGPGTRLTVL.

Ten or more counts support this clonotype. The V call is TRBV20-1, the J call TRBJ2-5, with 7 nucleotides matching TRBD1. The length of the CDR3 is 14 residues. Germline trimming cut 1 base from V and 1 base from J; bases unmatched to any gene: 3. Germline V lookup: CDR1 DFQATT, CDR2 SNEGSKA (reference sequence). In DNA, the CDR3 is TGCAGTGCTAGAGCCGGGACAGCCCAAGAGACCCAGTACTTC. Amino acid sequence: CSARAGTAQETQYF.

This clonotype appeared many times. The V and J genes are TRBV27 and TRBJ1-1; no clear D. CDR1 MNHEY and CDR2 SMNVEV come from the germline V gene (reference sequence). This CDR3 is built from 14 residues. Trimming took 5 bases from V and 3 from J, leaving 13 bases between them. CDR3 in amino acids: CASSLYRTHTEAFF. Here the CDR3 DNA reads TGTGCCAGCAGTCTATACAGAACACACACTGAAGCTTTCTTT.

The rearrangement uses TRBV7-8 and TRBJ1-2; D is ambiguous. Germline V gene sequence: CDR1 SGHVS, CDR2 FQNEAQ. Trimming shortened V by 2 bases and J by 0 bases, and 16 bases separated the two germline ends. CDR3 length: 17 residues. The CDR3 DNA follows: TGTGCCAGCAGCTTACTTGATTTGCGGACTACTAACTATGGCTACACCTTC. Protein: CASSLLDLRTTNYGYTF.

The genes are TRBV3-1 and TRBJ2-2; no firm D call. Trimming stripped 3 bases from V and 6 bases from J, with 5 bases between. This CDR3 spans 12 amino acids. The germline V gene has CDR1 LGHDT and CDR2 YNNKEL (reference sequence). Written as DNA, the CDR3 is TGTGCCAGCAGCCAGGCTGCCGGGGAGCTGTTTTTT. It encodes CASSQAAGELFF.

The chain is built from TRBV7-2 and TRBJ1-1; tentatively, D is TRBD1 (6 bases). Trimming removed 6 bases at V and 7 bases at J, with 9 bases between. CDR3 length: 11 residues. Germline V gives CDR1 SGHTA, CDR2 FQGNSA. CDR3 residues: CASSRQVEAFF. The CDR3 region has the DNA TGTGCCAGCAGTCGACAGGTTGAAGCTTTCTTT.

This clonotype was counted many times. The chain joins TRBV5-1 to TRBJ1-1; D may be TRBD1 (5 bases). The CDR3 consists of 14 residues. V lost 4 bases, J lost 2 bases, and 12 bases lay in between. Germline CDR1 is SGHRS and CDR2 is YFSETQ. CDR3 sequence: CASSPLTDNTEAFF. CDR3 nucleotides: TGCGCCAGCAGCCCACTGACAGATAACACTGAAGCTTTCTTT. The variable domain in full, completed from reference TRBV5-1 and TRBJ1-1, reads KAGVTQTPRYLIKTRGQQVTLSCSPISGHRSVSWYQQTPGQGLQFLFEYFSETQRNKGNFPGRFSGRQFSNSRSEMNVSTLELGDSALYLCASSPLTDNTEAFFGQGTRLTVV.

In this sample, this clonotype turned up many times. This rearrangement joins TRBV29-1 to TRBJ2-7; D not resolved. Between the trimmed V and J ends, which lost 7 bases and 1 base, there was a span of 14 bases. The CDR3 length is 13 residues. Germline V gene sequence: CDR1 SQVTM, CDR2 ANQGSEA. The CDR3 DNA follows: TGCAGCGCCCGGGCGCTCGGGTCCTACGAGCAGTACTTC. Its protein product is CSARALGSYEQYF.